This T cell receptor (beta chain) emerged from a study of vaccination effects on CD4 cells after COVID-19 (dated 2022 in TCRdb). With regard to the full study: Post-vaccine samples across the study were collected a median of 72 days after the second dose, with a range of 14 to 241. SARS-CoV-2 spike-specific CD4+ TCR repertoires were compared before and after mRNA vaccination in COVID-19 convalescent patients and in infection-naive vaccine recipients. Altogether, some ten COVID-19 convalescent patients and a handful of SARS-CoV-2-naive healthy vaccine recipients made up the full study. Cultures from other donors in the study were sequenced using the Oncomine TCR Beta short-read assay on an Illumina iSeq 100. Broader findings and caveats from the paper: The study was limited by a small number of convalescent patients and lacked early post-infection timepoints. Marked clonal contraction was observed in both infection-induced and vaccine-induced clones at late post-vaccination timepoints, consistent with waning T cell responses. Among healthy vaccine recipients, nearly all vaccine-induced clones were SARS-CoV-2 mono-reactive, and just 1 of 255 was cross-reactive with common cold coronaviruses.

The CDR3 starts with the cysteine, ends with the phenylalanine, and has 12 residues. CDR3 DNA is the only sequence kept; it has 36 bases, read in frame from the first base. For CDR1 and CDR2, the germline V gene lists SGHTA and FQGNSA. V is cut by 6 bases and J by 0 bases, and the space between the germline ends is 4 bases. To identify antigen-specific CD4+ T cell clonotypes by their expansion, the ViraFEST assay first stimulated PBMC with viral peptide pools and then applied TCR sequencing. After about 10 days of culture, CD4+ T cells were isolated with the EasySep CD4+ T cell isolation kit. Each participant got two doses of an mRNA SARS-CoV-2 vaccine, either BNT162b2 or mRNA-1273. Healthy vaccine recipients had no prior SARS-CoV-2 infection, confirmed by negative nucleocapsid antibodies before and after vaccination. About 1.8 million PBMC per well were cultured with about 9 ug/ml peptides in IMDM containing around 4.6% human AB serum, about 10 IU/ml IL-2 and gentamicin. Half of the culture medium was replaced with fresh IL-2-containing medium on days 3 and 7. Unless otherwise noted, each peptide stimulation condition was cultured in triplicate wells. Using Ficoll-Paque Plus gradient centrifugation, PBMC were separated from whole blood and then either used fresh or cryopreserved at -140C. The spike proteins of SARS-CoV-2 and of the common cold coronaviruses HCoV-NL63, HCoV-OC43 and HCoV-229E were spanned by overlapping peptide pools. Genomic DNA was extracted from cultured CD4+ T cells with the QIAamp micro DNA kit.

Library method: the immunoSEQ multiplex PCR assay. DNA from the CD4+ T cells that had been cultured and isolated underwent TCR beta CDR3 sequencing. In the original analysis: Non-productive TCR sequences were removed and reads were trimmed to the CDR3 region, keeping CDR3s of at least 7 amino acids. The MANAFEST web app was used to pick out antigen-specific clonotypes by comparing their expansion in peptide wells with that in reference cultures. For clones to be considered positive, expansion at FDR<0.05 versus reference and all other wells, an odds ratio above 5, and a frequency above 0.1% in two replicate wells were required. Cross-reactive clonotypes were defined as significantly expanded in SARS-CoV-2 spike wells and in at least one common cold coronavirus spike condition. Levenshtein distance calculated with the stringdist R package was used to assess CDR3 similarity, and unrooted trees were constructed with ape in R 3.6.1. Drawn from immuneACCESS, this table holds only the in-frame rearrangements with V and J called that TCRdb kept. Clones are partly lost; checked studies trace under half to an unresolved V gene and leave the rest unexplained. The V and J calls and clone size come from that table; D and trimming were worked out from the DNA. The sample table contains over 50,000 clones; only one count was recorded for around 78% of them. Together, the top ten hold less than 1.5% of the sample.

Concerning this clone itself: Its antigen is still unknown. There are no base qualities to consult, and no much larger clone falls within one base.

The receptor chain draws on TRBV7-2 and TRBJ2-3, with the D gene uncertain. The sequencing here drew on CD4+ T cells from PBMCs cultured with HCoV-229E spike peptides, taken after COVID-19 vaccination. The sample's cell subset or site, from its label and the paper: HCoV-229E spike overlapping peptide pool stimulation. The sequence was obtained from a human donor who received a COVID-19 vaccine. At the DNA level, the sequence is TGTGCCAGCAGGACTAGCACAGATACGCAGTATTTT. The translation is CASRTSTDTQYF.